This T cell receptor (beta chain) was captured in a study of T cells in localized non-small cell lung cancer. Study conclusions and caveats: The tumor had only one region sequenced, so heterogeneity remains possible. Out of the top 100 tumor clones, a median roughly 58 were seen in adjacent lung.

The repertoire was sequenced with immunoSEQ multiplex PCR; TCRdb's copy has only in-frame clones and lacks some. The sample records approximately 34,000 clones, 85% to 95% being singletons. With 0 bases clipped from V and 1 base from J, the junction kept 4 bases outside the gene matches. This CDR3 contains 17 residues. Germline-derived CDR1 and CDR2 are SGDLS and YYNGEE. Concerning this clone itself: The antigen is unknown.

This TCR derives from a female donor over 55 with stage I lung adenocarcinoma. The material sequenced was peripheral blood, taken before any cancer treatment. The chain employs TRBV9 and TRBJ2-1; TRBD2 aligns across 10 bases. The CDR3 DNA is TGTGCCAGCAGCGTAGGCCTAGCGGGGGAGTCCTACAATGAGCAGTTCTTC. Translation gives CASSVGLAGESYNEQFF.